This T cell receptor (beta chain) was obtained from a study of cytomegalovirus exposure and HLA in healthy donors. At the level of the study: Early on, a data release was issued that held tens of millions of unique TCRs from HLA-typed donors.

The germline gives CDR1 SNHLY, CDR2 FYNNEI. The CDR3 consists of 15 residues. Study results and caveats: One variant, a missense change in DCLRE1C, was linked in a later analysis to TCR beta V- and J-gene trimming.

Use of 60 Vbeta and 13 Jbeta primers characterized the PCR. Repertoires were generated with immunoSEQ multiplex PCR, while TCRdb's copy carries only in-frame clones and drops some. Of some 140,000 clones listed, less than 80% are singletons. For this clone: Its antigen remains unidentified. The junction does not match germline at one end; this may be a read error.

This chain connects TRBV2 to TRBJ2-7; TRBD1 aligns across 7 bases. Sequenced input: PBMCs. This receptor was obtained from a man aged 25-45 years in good health and CMV-seronegative. The CDR3 loop is CASTERGQWKHEQYF. The CDR3 nucleotides read TGTGCCAGCACTGAAAGGGGACAGTGGAAACACGAGCAGTACTTC. Based on the CDR3 plus reference TRBV2 and TRBJ2-7, the full variable domain is EPEVTQTPSHQVTQMGQEVILRCVPISNHLYFYWYRQILGQKVEFLVSFYNNEISEKSEIFDDQFSVERPDGSNFTLKIRSTKLEDSAMYFCASTERGQWKHEQYFGPGTRLTVT.